The clone carrying this T cell receptor (beta chain) was detected once. The CDR3 loop spans 13 amino acids. Germline trimming cut 6 bases from V and 3 bases from J; bases unmatched to any gene: 3. CDR1 is SNHLY, CDR2 FYNNEI, per germline. This sample was included in a study of CD8+CD57+ T cells in acquired aplastic anemia. Study information: Isolated CD4+ and CD8+ cells, once sorted, yielded DNA averaging roughly 3.2 ug.

TCR beta VDJ and CDR3 profiling used genomic DNA as template. A single record per CDR3 protein comes from TCRdb applying MiXCR to the reads. Of about 180,000 distinct CDR3 sequences in the sample, roughly 65% were seen once. Flow cytometry had shown expanded CD8+CD57+ cells in the patients chosen for sequencing. The sequence was obtained from a human donor with aplastic anemia. Sequenced sample: sorted CD4+, CD8+, or CD8+CD57+ T cells (not recorded which) from PBMCs. V is TRBV2 and J is TRBJ1-2, with TRBD1 identical over 8 bases. In DNA, the CDR3 is TGTGCCAGCAGCGGGACAGGCTACTATGGCTACACCTTC. Translation: CASSGTGYYGYTF.